This TCR beta chain derives from a study of T cell repertoires in cytomegalovirus infection. General study points: CMV-specific TCR beta clonotypes restricted by HLA-C dominated the ex vivo response. The cumulative frequency of public TCR beta families distinguished individuals who carried CMV together with the relevant HLA.

TCRdb used MiXCR to reprocess the reads, holding one entry per CDR3 protein. The data contain 270,000 or so distinct CDR3 sequences, about 17% of them singletons. The CDR3 is made up of 15 amino acids. CDR1 and CDR2 from the germline V gene are SNHLY and FYNNEI. Trimming took off 6 bases at V and 1 base at J, with 15 bases between the two ends. A few counts support this clonotype. Its antigen is as yet unknown. The rearrangement joins TRBV2 to TRBJ1-1; no clear D gene. The clonotype comes from a human donor in good health (CMV status not recorded). Some clones in this sample may be carry-over from other donors' samples. The sequenced material came from CD8+ T cells from PBMCs. The CDR3 loop reads CASRETTGRNTEAFF. CDR3 bases: TGTGCCAGCAGGGAAACGACGGGGAGGAACACTGAAGCTTTCTTT. Complete variable domain (other parts from reference TRBV2 and TRBJ1-1): EPEVTQTPSHQVTQMGQEVILRCVPISNHLYFYWYRQILGQKVEFLVSFYNNEISEKSEIFDDQFSVERPDGSNFTLKIRSTKLEDSAMYFCASRETTGRNTEAFFGQGTRLTVV.